This passage covers 14 T cell receptor beta chains from one sample sequenced in a study of blood T cell repertoires in COVID-19. Clones were read by immunoSEQ multiplex PCR, and TCRdb kept only the in-frame ones, dropping some. In the table there are tens of thousands of clones, about 80% of which are singletons. The specimen sequenced was peripheral blood. The receptors shown here come from a human donor in a cohort sampled during active COVID-19.

As DNA, the CDR3 is TGTGCCAGCAGTACGACAGCTATGAACACTGAAGCTTTCTTT. It yields the protein CASSTTAMNTEAFF. This chain joins TRBV6-5 and TRBJ1-1; a weak D match, TRBD1 (5 bases). V lost 5 bases to trimming and J lost 0 bases, with 10 bases between them. CDR3 length: 14 residues. The germline V gene has CDR1 MNHEY and CDR2 SVGAGI.

This clone showed up just once. The genes are TRBV6-1 and TRBJ2-7; TRBD1 is a possible D gene (5 bases). Germline V gene lookup returns CDR1 MNHNS and CDR2 SASEGT. This CDR3 contains 14 residues. The germline V and J ends were trimmed by 1 base and 2 bases, with 9 bases remaining between them. CDR3 protein: CASSEDVRAYEQYF. CDR3 sequence (DNA): TGTGCCAGCAGTGAAGATGTCAGGGCCTACGAGCAGTACTTC.

A few counts support this clone. The J gene is TRBJ2-2, the V gene TRBV25-1; no clear D. CDR3 length equals 11 residues. V shed 5 bases and J shed 6 bases, with 4 bases lying between them. CDR1 is MGHDK, CDR2 SYGVNS, per germline. This CDR3 reads CASSSAGELFF. For the CDR3, the DNA is TGTGCCAGCAGTTCGGCCGGGGAGCTGTTTTTT.

This clone was observed a handful of times. The genes are TRBV6-5 and TRBJ2-6; D is unclear. The CDR3 covers 13 residues. Germline V gives CDR1 MNHEY, CDR2 SVGAGI. Trimming removed 7 bases from V and 1 base from J, with 5 bases in between. The CDR3 DNA reads TGTGCCAGCATTCGTTCTGGGGCCAACGTCCTGACTTTC. It translates to CASIRSGANVLTF.

Comments on this clone: The junction differs from germline at one of its ends, possibly a read error. The V gene is TRBV7-7, the J gene TRBJ2-7; 10 bases line up with TRBD1. This CDR3 is 14 amino acids long. The germline V gene has CDR1 SSHAT and CDR2 FNYEAQ (reference sequence). The CDR3 is CASSYRDRGYEQYF. DNA for the CDR3: TGTGCTAGCAGCTACCGGGACAGGGGCTACGAGCAGTACTTC.

This chain connects TRBV29-1 to TRBJ2-7, with D possibly TRBD2 on 7 matching bases. Germline V gives CDR1 SQVTM, CDR2 ANQGSEA. The CDR3 is 11 amino acids. Trimming took 3 bases from V and 7 from J, leaving 10 bases between them. CDR3 DNA: TGCAGCGTTGAGGGAGGGGGGGAGCAGTACTTC. This codes for CSVEGGGEQYF.

This chain links TRBV6-2 or TRBV6-3 with TRBJ2-2, with 7 bases matching TRBD2. Trimming at V came to 2 bases and at J to 2 bases, leaving 8 bases not matched to a gene. The CDR3 has 17 amino acids. Germline V gene lookup returns CDR1 MNHEY and CDR2 SVGEGT. The CDR3: CASSYPRGGANTGELFF. The CDR3 DNA reads TGTGCCAGCAGTTACCCCCGGGGAGGGGCCAACACCGGGGAGCTGTTTTTT.

A single count supports this clone. The chain links TRBV20-1 to TRBJ1-2, with D unresolved. Germline V CDR1 and CDR2: DFQATT, SNEGSKA (reference sequence). Deletions cut 1 base from V and 7 bases from J, with 7 bases between. The CDR3 extends over 11 amino acids. The CDR3 DNA reads TGCAGTGCTAGAGGTAGTCGTGGCTACACCTTC. It yields the protein CSARGSRGYTF.

V gene TRBV25-1 combines with J gene TRBJ1-3, with no clear D. Germline V gene data show CDR1 as MGHDK and CDR2 as SYGVNS. The CDR3 is 14 amino acids. V lost 2 bases and J lost 0, with 5 bases in between. This CDR3 is CASSEPRSGNTIYF. CDR3 bases: TGTGCCAGCAGTGAACCCCGCTCTGGAAACACCATATATTTT.

A remark on this clone: It is unclear where the CDR3 begins or ends on the DNA, so no DNA is shown, and the CDR3 is as TCRdb lists it. The CDR3 protein is CASSKAVAGGIDTQYF. V gene TRBV21-1 combines with J gene TRBJ2-3; the D call in the table, TRBD1, was not verified against the DNA. TRBV21-1 is a pseudogene. The CDR3 length is 16 residues, termini included.

The count of this clone is one. This chain joins TRBV20-1 and TRBJ2-5; 8 nucleotides align to TRBD1. Germline V gives CDR1 DFQATT, CDR2 SNEGSKA (reference sequence). The V segment lost 6 bases and the J segment 4 bases; nucleotides outside the gene matches: 1. There are 11 residues in the CDR3. CDR3 amino acids: CSAGQGETQYF. The DNA of the CDR3 is TGCAGTGCCGGACAGGGAGAGACCCAGTACTTC.

This chain uses TRBV29-1 with TRBJ2-7; 7 bases match TRBD1. V shed 4 bases and J 2 bases; nucleotides not matched to a gene: 8. CDR1 SQVTM and CDR2 ANQGSEA come from the germline V gene. This CDR3 spans 14 amino acids. CDR3 in amino acids: CSVGSQGLPYEQYF. DNA for the CDR3: TGCAGCGTTGGATCACAGGGGTTACCCTACGAGCAGTACTTC.

The V gene is TRBV6-2 or TRBV6-3, the J gene TRBJ1-5; a possible D gene is TRBD1 (6 bases). The CDR3 spans 13 residues. V lost 6 bases and J lost 3, with 9 bases in between. Germline CDR1 and CDR2: MNHEY and SVGEGT. The CDR3 here is CASSDRINQPQHF. As DNA, the CDR3 is TGTGCCAGCAGCGACAGGATCAATCAGCCCCAGCATTTT.

The chain carries TRBV12-5 and TRBJ2-3, with D perhaps TRBD1 (6 bases). Germline lookup yields CDR1 LGHNT and CDR2 FRNRAP. The length of the CDR3 is 15 residues. V gave up 6 bases and J gave up 4 bases, with 17 bases separating them. DNA for the CDR3: TGTGCTAGTGGGCCTGATGACAGGATTTCAGATACGCAGTATTTT. Translated, it gives CASGPDDRISDTQYF.